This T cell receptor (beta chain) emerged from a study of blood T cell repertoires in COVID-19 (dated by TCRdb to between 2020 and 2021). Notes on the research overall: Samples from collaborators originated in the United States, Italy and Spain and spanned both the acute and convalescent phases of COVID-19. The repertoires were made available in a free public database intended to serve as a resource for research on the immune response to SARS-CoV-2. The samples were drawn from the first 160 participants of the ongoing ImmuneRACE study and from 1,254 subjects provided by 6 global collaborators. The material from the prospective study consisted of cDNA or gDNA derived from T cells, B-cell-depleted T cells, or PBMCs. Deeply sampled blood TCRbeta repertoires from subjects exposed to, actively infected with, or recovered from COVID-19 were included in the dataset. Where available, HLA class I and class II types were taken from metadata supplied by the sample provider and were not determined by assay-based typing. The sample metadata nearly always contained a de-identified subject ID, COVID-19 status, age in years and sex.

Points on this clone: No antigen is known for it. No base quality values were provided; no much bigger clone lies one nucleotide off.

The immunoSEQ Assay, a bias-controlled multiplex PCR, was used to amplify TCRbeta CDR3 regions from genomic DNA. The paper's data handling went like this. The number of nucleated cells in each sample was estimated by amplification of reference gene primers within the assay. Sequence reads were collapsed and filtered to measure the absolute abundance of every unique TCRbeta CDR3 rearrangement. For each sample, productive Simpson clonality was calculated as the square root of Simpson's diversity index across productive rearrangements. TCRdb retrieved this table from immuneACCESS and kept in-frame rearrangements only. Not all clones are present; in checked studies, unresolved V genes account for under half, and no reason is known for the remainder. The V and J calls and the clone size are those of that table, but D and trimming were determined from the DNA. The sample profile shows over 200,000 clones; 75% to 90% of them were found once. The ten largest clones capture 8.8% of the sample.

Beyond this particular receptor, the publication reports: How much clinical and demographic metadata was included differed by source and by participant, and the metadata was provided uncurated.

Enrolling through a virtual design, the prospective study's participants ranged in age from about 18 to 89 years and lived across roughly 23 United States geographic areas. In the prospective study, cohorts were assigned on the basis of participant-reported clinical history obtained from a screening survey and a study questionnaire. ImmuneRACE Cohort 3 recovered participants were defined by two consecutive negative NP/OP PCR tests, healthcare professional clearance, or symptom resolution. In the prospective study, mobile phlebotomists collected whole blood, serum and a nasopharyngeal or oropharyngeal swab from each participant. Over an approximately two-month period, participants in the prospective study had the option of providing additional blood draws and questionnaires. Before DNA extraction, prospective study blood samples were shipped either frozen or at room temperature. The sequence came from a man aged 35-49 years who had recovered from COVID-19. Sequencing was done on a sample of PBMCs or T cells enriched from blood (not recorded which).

At the DNA level, the sequence is TGTGCCAGCAGACCACTGGGACTTGGTGGACAGCCCCAGCATTTT. It specifies CASRPLGLGGQPQHF. The chain links TRBV7-9 with TRBJ1-5; TRBD1 is possibly the D segment (5 matching bases). V is shortened by 6 bases, J by 7 bases, and the region joining them spans 19 bases. The CDR3 contains 15 residues, cysteine and phenylalanine counted. This entry keeps only the CDR3 DNA: 45 bases, framed from base 1. The germline V gene (reference sequence) provides CDR1 SEHNR and CDR2 FQNEAQ. Where the CDR3 stops, the reference TRBV7-9 and TRBJ1-5 genes take over; the full variable domain is DTGVSQNPRHKITKRGQNVTFRCDPISEHNRLYWYRQTLGQGPEFLTYFQNEAQLEKSRLLSDRFSAERPKGSFSTLEIQRTEQGDSAMYLCASRPLGLGGQPQHFGDGTRLSIL.